In this sample, the clone carrying this T cell receptor beta chain turned up a few times. Its specificity is not known. Via MiXCR, TCRdb re-called the RT-PCR reads, giving one row per CDR3 protein. The table has around 580,000 distinct CDR3 sequences, roughly 10% seen once. The data derive from a study of response to subunit inactivated influenza vaccine. Germline V CDR1 and CDR2: SGHRS, YFSETQ. Trimming at V came to 4 bases and at J to 1 base, leaving 2 bases not matched to a gene. The CDR3 spans 16 residues. Study-level results: Only a handful of new T cells, the authors suggested, are recruited with each seasonal influenza vaccination.

The material was PBMCs from blood, obtained on the day of vaccination. The origin of this receptor is a man between 45 and 60 years old who received an inactivated influenza vaccine. This chain joins TRBV5-1 and TRBJ2-6; TRBD1 matches at 10 bases. The CDR3 loop is CASSEDRGSGANVLTF. CDR3 DNA: TGCGCCAGCAGCGAGGACAGGGGGTCTGGGGCCAACGTCCTGACTTTC.